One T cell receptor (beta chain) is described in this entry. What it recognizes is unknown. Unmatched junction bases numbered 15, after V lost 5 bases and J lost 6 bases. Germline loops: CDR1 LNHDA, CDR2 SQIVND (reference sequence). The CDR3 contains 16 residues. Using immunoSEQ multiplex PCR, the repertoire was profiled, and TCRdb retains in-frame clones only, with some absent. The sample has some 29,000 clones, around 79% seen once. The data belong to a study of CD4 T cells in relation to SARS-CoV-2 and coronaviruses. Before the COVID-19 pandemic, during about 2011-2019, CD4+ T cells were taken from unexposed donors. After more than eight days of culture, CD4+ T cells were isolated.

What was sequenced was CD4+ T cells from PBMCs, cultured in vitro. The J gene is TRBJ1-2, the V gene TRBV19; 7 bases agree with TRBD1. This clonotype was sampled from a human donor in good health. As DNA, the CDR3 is TGTGCCAGTAGTGCCCGAAGACAGGGTTATACGAATGGCTACACCTTC. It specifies CASSARRQGYTNGYTF.